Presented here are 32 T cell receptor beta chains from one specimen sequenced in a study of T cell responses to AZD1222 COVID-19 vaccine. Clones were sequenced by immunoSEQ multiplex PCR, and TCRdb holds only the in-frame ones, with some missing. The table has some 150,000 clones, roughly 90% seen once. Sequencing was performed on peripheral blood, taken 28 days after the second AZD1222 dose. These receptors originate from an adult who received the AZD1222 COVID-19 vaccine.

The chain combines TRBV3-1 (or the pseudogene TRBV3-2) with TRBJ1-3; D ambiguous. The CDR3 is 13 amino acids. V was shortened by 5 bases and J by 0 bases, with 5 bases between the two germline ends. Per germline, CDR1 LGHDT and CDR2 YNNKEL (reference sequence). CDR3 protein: CASSIVSGNTIYF. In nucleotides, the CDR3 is TGTGCCAGCAGCATAGTCTCTGGAAACACCATATATTTT.

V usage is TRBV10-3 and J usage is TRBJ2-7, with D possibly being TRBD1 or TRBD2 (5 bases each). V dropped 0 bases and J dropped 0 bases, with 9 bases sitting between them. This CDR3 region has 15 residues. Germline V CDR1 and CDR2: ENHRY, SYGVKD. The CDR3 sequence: CAISESPGTSYEQYF. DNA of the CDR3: TGTGCCATCAGTGAGTCGCCCGGGACCTCCTACGAGCAGTACTTC.

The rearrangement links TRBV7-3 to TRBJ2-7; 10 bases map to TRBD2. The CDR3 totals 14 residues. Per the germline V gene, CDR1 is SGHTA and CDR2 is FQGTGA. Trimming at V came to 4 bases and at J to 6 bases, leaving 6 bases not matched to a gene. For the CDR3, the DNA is TGTGCCAGCAGCTCAGGGGGACTAGCGACCGAGCAGTACTTC. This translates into CASSSGGLATEQYF.

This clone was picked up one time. In DNA form, the CDR3 reads TGTGCCACGAGTGCAAAGTCGTATGGCTACACCTTC. It yields the protein CATSAKSYGYTF. The chain couples TRBV6-5 to TRBJ1-2; D not certain. CDR3 length: 12 residues. Germline V gene sequence: CDR1 MNHEY, CDR2 SVGAGI. Trimming removed 10 bases at V and 5 bases at J, with 14 bases between.

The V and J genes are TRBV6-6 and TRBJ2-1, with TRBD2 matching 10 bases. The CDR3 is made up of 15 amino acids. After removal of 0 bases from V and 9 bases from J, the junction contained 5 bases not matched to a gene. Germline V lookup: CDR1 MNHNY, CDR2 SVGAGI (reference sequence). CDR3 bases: TGTGCCAGCAGTTACTCGGAGGCTAGCGGGGGTGAGCAGTTCTTC. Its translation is CASSYSEASGGEQFF.

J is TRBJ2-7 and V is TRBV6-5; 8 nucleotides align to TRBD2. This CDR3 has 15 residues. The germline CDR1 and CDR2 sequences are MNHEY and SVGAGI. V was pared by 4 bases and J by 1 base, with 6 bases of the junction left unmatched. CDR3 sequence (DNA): TGTGCCAGCAGTTGGGGACTAGAAGGGTCCTACGAGCAGTACTTC. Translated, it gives CASSWGLEGSYEQYF.

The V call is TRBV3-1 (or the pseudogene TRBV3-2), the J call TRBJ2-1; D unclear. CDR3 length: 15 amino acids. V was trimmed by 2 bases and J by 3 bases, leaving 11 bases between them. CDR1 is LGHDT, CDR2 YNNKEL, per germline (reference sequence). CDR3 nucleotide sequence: TGTGCCAGCAGCCAAAAACAAAGAGACTACAATGAGCAGTTCTTC. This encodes CASSQKQRDYNEQFF.

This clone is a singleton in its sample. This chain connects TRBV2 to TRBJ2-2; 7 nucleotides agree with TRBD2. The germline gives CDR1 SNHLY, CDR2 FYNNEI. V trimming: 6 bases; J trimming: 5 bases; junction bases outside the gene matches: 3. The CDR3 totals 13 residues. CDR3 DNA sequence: TGTGCCAGCAGACCCGGGGGGACCGGGGAGCTGTTTTTT. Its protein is CASRPGGTGELFF. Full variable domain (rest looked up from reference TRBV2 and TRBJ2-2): EPEVTQTPSHQVTQMGQEVILRCVPISNHLYFYWYRQILGQKVEFLVSFYNNEISEKSEIFDDQFSVERPDGSNFTLKIRSTKLEDSAMYFCASRPGGTGELFFGEGSRLTVL.

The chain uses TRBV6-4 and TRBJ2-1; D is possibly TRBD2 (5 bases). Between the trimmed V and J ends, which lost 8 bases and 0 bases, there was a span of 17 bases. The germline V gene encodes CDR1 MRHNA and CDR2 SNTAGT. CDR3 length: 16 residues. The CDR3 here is CASAPTPRGSYNEQFF. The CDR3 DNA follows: TGTGCCAGCGCTCCAACCCCCCGGGGCTCCTACAATGAGCAGTTCTTC.

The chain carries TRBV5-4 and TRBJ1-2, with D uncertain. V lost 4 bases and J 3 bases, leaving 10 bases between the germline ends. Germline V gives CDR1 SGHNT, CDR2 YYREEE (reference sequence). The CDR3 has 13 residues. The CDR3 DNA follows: TGTGCCAGCAGCAAGAGGTACTACTATGGCTACACCTTC. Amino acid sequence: CASSKRYYYGYTF.

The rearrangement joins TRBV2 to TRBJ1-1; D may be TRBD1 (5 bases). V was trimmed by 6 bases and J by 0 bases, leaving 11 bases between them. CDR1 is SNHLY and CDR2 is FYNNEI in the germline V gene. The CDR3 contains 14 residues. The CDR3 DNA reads TGTGCCAGCAGGTCAGGGATCTTGAACACTGAAGCTTTCTTT. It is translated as CASRSGILNTEAFF.

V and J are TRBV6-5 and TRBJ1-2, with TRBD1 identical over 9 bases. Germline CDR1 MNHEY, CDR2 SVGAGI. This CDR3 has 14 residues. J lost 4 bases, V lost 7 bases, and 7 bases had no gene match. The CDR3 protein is CASKWGQGIYGYTF. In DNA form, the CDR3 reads TGTGCCAGCAAGTGGGGACAGGGAATCTATGGCTACACCTTC.

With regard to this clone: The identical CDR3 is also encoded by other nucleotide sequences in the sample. The CDR3 region has the DNA TGTGCCTGGACAGTCTCTGGAAACACCATATATTTT. Its protein is CAWTVSGNTIYF. V gene TRBV30 combines with J gene TRBJ1-3, with D unresolved. Trimming took 4 bases from V and 0 from J, leaving 4 bases between them. The CDR3 covers 12 residues. Germline V gene data show CDR1 as GTSNPN and CDR2 as SVGIG (reference sequence). Drawing the rest from reference TRBV30 and TRBJ1-3, the complete variable domain is SQTIHQWPATLVQPVGSPLSLECTVEGTSNPNLYWYRQAAGRGLQLLFYSVGIGQISSEVPQNLSASRPQDRQFILSSKKLLLSDSGFYLCAWTVSGNTIYFGEGSWLTVV.

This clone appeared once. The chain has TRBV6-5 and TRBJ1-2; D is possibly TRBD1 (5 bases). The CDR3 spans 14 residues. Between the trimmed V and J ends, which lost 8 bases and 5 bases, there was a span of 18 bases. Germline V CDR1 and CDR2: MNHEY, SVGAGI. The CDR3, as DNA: TGTGCCAGCGGGCAGAGACAGAGCCTTTATGGCTACACCTTC. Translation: CASGQRQSLYGYTF.

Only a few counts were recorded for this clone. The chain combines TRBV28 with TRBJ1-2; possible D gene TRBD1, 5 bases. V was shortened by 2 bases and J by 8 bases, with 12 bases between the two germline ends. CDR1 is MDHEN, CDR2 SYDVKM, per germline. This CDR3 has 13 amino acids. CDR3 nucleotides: TGTGCCAGCAGTTTAGGGGCCTCCCGCGGCTACACCTTC. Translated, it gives CASSLGASRGYTF.

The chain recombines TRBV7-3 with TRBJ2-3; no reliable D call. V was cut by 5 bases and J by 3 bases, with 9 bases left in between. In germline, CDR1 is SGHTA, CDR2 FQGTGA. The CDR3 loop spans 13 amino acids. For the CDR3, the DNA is TGTGCCAGCAGCCTAGGGTTGACAGATACGCAGTATTTT. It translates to CASSLGLTDTQYF.

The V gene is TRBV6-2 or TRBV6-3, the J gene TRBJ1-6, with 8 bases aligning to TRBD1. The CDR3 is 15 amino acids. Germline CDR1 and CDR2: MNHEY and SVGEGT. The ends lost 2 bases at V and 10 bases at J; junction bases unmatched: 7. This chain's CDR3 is CASSYRQGLGSPLHF. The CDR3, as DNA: TGTGCCAGCAGTTACCGACAGGGGCTTGGGTCACCCCTCCACTTT.

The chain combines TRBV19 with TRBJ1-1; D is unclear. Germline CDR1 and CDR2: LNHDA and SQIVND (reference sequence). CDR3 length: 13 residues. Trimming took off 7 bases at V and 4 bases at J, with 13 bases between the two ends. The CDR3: CASTGQVFTEAFF. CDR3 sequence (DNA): TGTGCCAGTACCGGCCAGGTGTTCACTGAAGCTTTCTTT.

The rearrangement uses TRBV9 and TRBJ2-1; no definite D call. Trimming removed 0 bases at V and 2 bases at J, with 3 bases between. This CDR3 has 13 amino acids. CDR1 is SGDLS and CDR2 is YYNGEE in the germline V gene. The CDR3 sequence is CASSVGAYNEQFF. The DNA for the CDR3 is TGTGCCAGCAGCGTAGGGGCCTACAATGAGCAGTTCTTC.

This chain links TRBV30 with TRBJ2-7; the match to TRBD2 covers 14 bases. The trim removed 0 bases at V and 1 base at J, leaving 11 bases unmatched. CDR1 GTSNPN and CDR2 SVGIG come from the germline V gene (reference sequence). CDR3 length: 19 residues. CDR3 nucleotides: TGTGCCTGGAGTGTATTAATCTGGACTAGCGGGAGGAGGTCCTACGAGCAGTACTTC. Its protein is CAWSVLIWTSGRRSYEQYF.

The CDR3 sequence: CASSVDDYSPNEQFF. The CDR3 bases are TGTGCCAGCAGCGTAGATGACTACAGTCCCAATGAGCAGTTCTTC. The V and J genes are TRBV9 and TRBJ2-1, with D possibly being TRBD2 (5 bases). V was shortened by 0 bases and J by 6 bases, with 13 bases between the two germline ends. The CDR3 extends over 15 amino acids. The germline V gene encodes CDR1 SGDLS and CDR2 YYNGEE.

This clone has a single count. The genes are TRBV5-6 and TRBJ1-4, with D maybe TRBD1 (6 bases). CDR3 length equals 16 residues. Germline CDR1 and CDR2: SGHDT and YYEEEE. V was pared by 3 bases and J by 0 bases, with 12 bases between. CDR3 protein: CASSSGTFATNEKLFF. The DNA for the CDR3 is TGTGCCAGCAGCTCCGGGACATTCGCAACTAATGAAAAACTGTTTTTT.

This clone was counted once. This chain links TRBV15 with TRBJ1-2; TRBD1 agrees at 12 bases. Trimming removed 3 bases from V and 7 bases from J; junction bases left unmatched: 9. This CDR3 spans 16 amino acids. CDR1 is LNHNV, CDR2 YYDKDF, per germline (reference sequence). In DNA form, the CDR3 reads TGTGCCACCAGCAGTCCGCGGGACAGGGGGCCGGGTGGCTACACCTTC. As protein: CATSSPRDRGPGGYTF.

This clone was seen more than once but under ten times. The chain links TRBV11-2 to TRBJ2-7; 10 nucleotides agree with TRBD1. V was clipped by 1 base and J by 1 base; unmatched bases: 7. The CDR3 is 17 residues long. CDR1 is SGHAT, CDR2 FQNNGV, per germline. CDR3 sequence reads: CASSLGTGGIKSYEQYF. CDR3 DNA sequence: TGTGCCAGCAGCTTAGGGACAGGGGGAATCAAATCCTACGAGCAGTACTTC.

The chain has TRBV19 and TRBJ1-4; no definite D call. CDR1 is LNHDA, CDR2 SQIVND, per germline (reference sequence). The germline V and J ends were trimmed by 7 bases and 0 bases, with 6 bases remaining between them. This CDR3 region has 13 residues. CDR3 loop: CASKRSTNEKLFF. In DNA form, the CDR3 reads TGTGCCAGTAAGCGGTCAACTAATGAAAAACTGTTTTTT.

CDR3 DNA: TGTGCCAGCAGTTCTGGGACCATCTCCTACGAGCAGTACTTC. Translating it yields CASSSGTISYEQYF. The V gene is TRBV6-5, the J gene TRBJ2-7; D is possibly TRBD1 or TRBD2 (5 bases each). Trimming removed 4 bases from V and 0 bases from J, with 10 bases in between. The CDR3 sequence is 14 residues long. Germline V gives CDR1 MNHEY, CDR2 SVGAGI.

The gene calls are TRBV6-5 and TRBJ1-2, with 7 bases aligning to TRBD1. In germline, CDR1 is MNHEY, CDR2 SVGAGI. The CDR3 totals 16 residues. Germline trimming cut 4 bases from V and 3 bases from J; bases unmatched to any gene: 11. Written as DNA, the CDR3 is TGTGCCAGCAGTTTGACAGGGATAAGGTCTGACTATGGCTACACCTTC. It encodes CASSLTGIRSDYGYTF.

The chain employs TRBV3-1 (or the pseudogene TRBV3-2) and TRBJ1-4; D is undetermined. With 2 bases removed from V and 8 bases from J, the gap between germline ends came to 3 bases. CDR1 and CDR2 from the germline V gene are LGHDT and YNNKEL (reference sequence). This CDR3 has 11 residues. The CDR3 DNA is TGTGCCAGCAGCCAATGGGAAAAACTGTTTTTT. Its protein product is CASSQWEKLFF.

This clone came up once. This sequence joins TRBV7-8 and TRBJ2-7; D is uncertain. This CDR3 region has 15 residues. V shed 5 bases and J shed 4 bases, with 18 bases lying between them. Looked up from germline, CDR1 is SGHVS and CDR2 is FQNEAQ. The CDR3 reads CASSHVANSLYEQYF. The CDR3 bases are TGTGCCAGCAGCCATGTTGCTAATTCCCTTTACGAGCAGTACTTC.

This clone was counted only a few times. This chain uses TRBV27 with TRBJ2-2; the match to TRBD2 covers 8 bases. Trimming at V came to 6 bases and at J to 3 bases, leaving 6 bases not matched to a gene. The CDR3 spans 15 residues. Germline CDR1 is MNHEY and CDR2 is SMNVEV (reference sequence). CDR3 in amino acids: CASRVTSADTGELFF. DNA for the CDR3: TGTGCCAGCAGGGTGACTAGCGCGGACACCGGGGAGCTGTTTTTT.

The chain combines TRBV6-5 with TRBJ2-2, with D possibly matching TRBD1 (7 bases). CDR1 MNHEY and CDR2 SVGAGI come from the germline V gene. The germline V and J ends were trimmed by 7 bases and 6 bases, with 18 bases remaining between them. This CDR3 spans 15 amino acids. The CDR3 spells CASNEGTGEAGELFF. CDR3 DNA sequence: TGTGCCAGCAACGAAGGAACAGGGGAGGCCGGGGAGCTGTTTTTT.

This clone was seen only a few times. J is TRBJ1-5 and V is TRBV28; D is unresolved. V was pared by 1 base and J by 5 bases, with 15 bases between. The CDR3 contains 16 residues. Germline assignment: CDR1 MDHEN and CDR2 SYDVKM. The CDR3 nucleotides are TGTGCCAGCAGTTTATCCGCCTCGGCGGCTCATCAGCCCCAGCATTTT. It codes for CASSLSASAAHQPQHF.